The following is a T cell receptor beta chain sequence with its context. What it binds is not known. PCR involved 60 Vbeta and 13 Jbeta primers. Measured with immunoSEQ multiplex PCR; TCRdb has only the in-frame clones, and not every one. The sample lists some 160,000 clones; less than 90% were seen once. These data are taken from a study of cytomegalovirus exposure and HLA in healthy donors. General observations from the study: Accurate prediction of HLA-A and HLA-B alleles (for most subjects) was reportedly achieved from TCR beta sequences.

With 3 bases removed from V and 0 bases from J, the gap between germline ends came to 12 bases. This CDR3 is built from 15 residues. Germline V gene data show CDR1 as MDHEN and CDR2 as SYDVKM. This sequence joins TRBV28 and TRBJ2-7; tentatively, D is TRBD2 (6 bases). Sample: PBMCs. This clonotype was sampled from a young woman in good health and CMV-seronegative. CDR3 residues: CASSLSRTISYEQYF. The CDR3 DNA follows: TGTGCCAGCAGTTTGAGCAGGACTATCTCCTACGAGCAGTACTTC.